These 13 T cell receptor beta chains were all obtained from the same sample, sequenced in a study of T cells in Graves' hyperthyroidism and ophthalmopathy. Amplified regions were TCR beta CDR3 sequences from RNA transcripts. Initially, a first-round RT-PCR of the TCR CDR3 employed the HTBI primer set. TCRdb redid the calling of the multiplex PCR reads with MiXCR, one entry per CDR3 protein. The data show roughly 260,000 distinct CDR3 sequences, with 13% to 15% seen just once and 13% held by the top ten. Material for sequencing was blood. Receptors originate from a woman aged 40 to 50 with Graves' hyperthyroidism that later progressed to Graves' ophthalmopathy.

In its sample, this clonotype was seen many times. The V and J genes are TRBV20-1 and TRBJ2-2; D gene unclear. Deletions cut 4 bases from V and 2 bases from J, with 2 bases between. The CDR3 runs 11 residues. Germline CDR1 DFQATT, CDR2 SNEGSKA (reference sequence). The CDR3 sequence: CSATNTGELFF. The CDR3 DNA reads as TGCAGTGCTACCAACACCGGGGAGCTGTTTTTT.

This clonotype was counted ten times or more. This sequence joins TRBV9 and TRBJ1-1, with D unclear. CDR1 SGDLS and CDR2 YYNGEE come from the germline V gene. The CDR3 contains 13 residues. V was pared by 2 bases and J by 1 base, with 6 bases between. The CDR3 here is CASSVYGNTEAFF. Written as DNA, the CDR3 is TGTGCCAGCAGCGTGTACGGGAACACTGAAGCTTTCTTT.

The CDR3 loop reads CASNPTGGNTIYF. CDR3 DNA sequence: TGTGCCAGCAACCCAACGGGGGGAAACACCATATATTTT. The chain uses TRBV2 and TRBJ1-3; D gene uncertain. Looked up from germline, CDR1 is SNHLY and CDR2 is FYNNEI. This CDR3 spans 13 amino acids. V lost 7 bases and J lost 4, with 11 bases in between. Full variable domain (outside the CDR3, taken from reference TRBV2 and TRBJ1-3): EPEVTQTPSHQVTQMGQEVILRCVPISNHLYFYWYRQILGQKVEFLVSFYNNEISEKSEIFDDQFSVERPDGSNFTLKIRSTKLEDSAMYFCASNPTGGNTIYFGEGSWLTVV.

This clonotype was recorded many times. The chain employs TRBV9 and TRBJ2-7; D is undetermined. CDR3 length equals 14 residues. CDR1 and CDR2 from the germline V gene are SGDLS and YYNGEE. The V end was cut by 4 bases, the J end by 2 bases, with 13 bases between. CDR3 DNA sequence: TGTGCCAGCAGCCCGTCTTGGGGAACCTACGAGCAGTACTTC. This translates into CASSPSWGTYEQYF.

This clonotype appeared many times. The chain uses TRBV3-1 and TRBJ2-5; TRBD2 agrees at 11 bases. The germline V gene encodes CDR1 LGHDT and CDR2 YNNKEL (reference sequence). J lost 5 bases, V lost 8 bases, and 7 bases had no gene match. CDR3 length: 14 amino acids. The CDR3 DNA reads as TGTGCCAGCCAAACACTAGCGGGAGAGGAGACCCAGTACTTC. Encoded protein: CASQTLAGEETQYF.

This clonotype was observed a few times. The J gene is TRBJ2-1, the V gene TRBV4-1; 11 bases fit TRBD2. Germline V gives CDR1 MGHRA, CDR2 YSYEKL. V lost 4 bases and J lost 9; bases outside the gene matches: 5. This CDR3 is 14 amino acids long. CDR3 region: CASSLIGLAGEQFF. The CDR3 DNA is TGCGCCAGCAGCCTAATAGGACTAGCGGGTGAGCAGTTCTTC.

The chain employs TRBV27 and TRBJ2-1; TRBD2 matches 14 bases. CDR1 is MNHEY and CDR2 is SMNVEV in the germline V gene (reference sequence). CDR3 size: 15 residues. Unmatched junction bases numbered 9, after V lost 5 bases and J lost 12 bases. CDR3 residues: CASSPRTSGRKRQFF. DNA of the CDR3: TGTGCCAGCAGTCCTCGGACTAGCGGGAGGAAGCGGCAGTTCTTC.

This clonotype was detected a few times. J is TRBJ1-2 and V is TRBV5-1, with 11 bases that match TRBD1. V gave up 4 bases and J gave up 3 bases; unmatched junction bases: 14. The CDR3 runs 18 residues. Germline CDR1 SGHRS, CDR2 YFSETQ. CDR3 in DNA: TGCGCCAGCAGCCTAACAAATGGACAGGGGGCATTTGACTATGGCTACACCTTC. Residues: CASSLTNGQGAFDYGYTF.

This clonotype was recorded at least ten times. This chain links TRBV5-5 with TRBJ2-7; TRBD1 is a possible D gene (6 bases). Germline CDR1 and CDR2: SGHKS and YYEKEE (reference sequence). Trimming took off 0 bases at V and 7 bases at J, with 14 bases between the two ends. CDR3 length: 14 residues. DNA of the CDR3: TGTGCCAGCAGCTTGGGGACAGAAGTCTCGGAGCAGTACTTC. Translated, it gives CASSLGTEVSEQYF.

This clonotype was seen at least ten times. This chain connects TRBV29-1 to TRBJ2-7, with 9 bases identical to TRBD2. This CDR3 comprises 15 residues. The junction had 14 bases not matched to a gene; V was cut back by 8 bases and J by 3 bases. CDR1 and CDR2 from the germline V gene are SQVTM and ANQGSEA. As DNA, the CDR3 is TGCAGCATAGGACTAGCGAGGTCGACCAACTACGAGCAGTACTTC. It encodes CSIGLARSTNYEQYF.

This clonotype has just a few counts. The gene calls are TRBV7-9 and TRBJ1-2; the D gene is possibly TRBD1 (6 bases). The V gene's germline CDR1 is SEHNR and CDR2 FQNEAQ (reference sequence). This CDR3 is built from 15 residues. V lost 1 base and J 2 bases, leaving 11 bases between the germline ends. CDR3 DNA sequence: TGTGCCAGCAGCTTAGACAGGGCTATAAACTATGGCTACACCTTC. It codes for CASSLDRAINYGYTF.

This clonotype was counted ten times or more. V gene TRBV28 combines with J gene TRBJ1-5; no definite D call. The CDR3 is made up of 14 amino acids. The V and J ends lost 8 bases and 2 bases respectively, with 13 bases between them. Germline CDR1 and CDR2: MDHEN and SYDVKM. CDR3 bases: TGTGCCAGCCTTGGGCCCGGGGGCAATCAGCCCCAGCATTTT. Residues: CASLGPGGNQPQHF.

The rearrangement links TRBV9 to TRBJ2-1; 7 nucleotides match TRBD2. CDR3 size: 16 residues. Germline CDR1 and CDR2: SGDLS and YYNGEE. V trimming: 2 bases; J trimming: 4 bases; junction bases outside the gene matches: 9. CDR3 in DNA: TGTGCCAGCAGCGTCACTCCCAGCGGGATTTACAATGAGCAGTTCTTC. Translation: CASSVTPSGIYNEQFF.